These 3 T cell receptor beta chains came from one sample sequenced in a study of cytomegalovirus exposure and HLA in healthy donors. The protocol was immunoSEQ multiplex PCR, while the TCRdb copy is restricted to in-frame clones and leaves out a portion. In the table there are around 54,000 clones, 89% of which are singletons. The sequencing sample was made of PBMCs. Every receptor here comes from a woman under 30 in good health and CMV-seropositive.

The chain carries TRBV15 and TRBJ1-5; D gene unclear. The CDR3 loop spans 13 amino acids. Germline CDR1 LNHNV, CDR2 YYDKDF (reference sequence). V lost 0 bases, J lost 7 bases, and 7 bases lay in between. CDR3 coding DNA: TGTGCCACCAGCAGAGATTTATCCCAGCCCCAGCATTTT. It specifies CATSRDLSQPQHF.

J is TRBJ2-7 and V is TRBV19; 7 bases are shared with TRBD1. The CDR3 sequence is 15 residues long. The germline CDR1 and CDR2 sequences are LNHDA and SQIVND (reference sequence). After removal of 5 bases from V and 3 bases from J, the junction contained 10 bases not matched to a gene. Written as DNA, the CDR3 is TGTGCCAGTAGTGCGCCGGGACAGAGACTCTACGAGCAGTACTTC. It codes for CASSAPGQRLYEQYF. Full variable domain (remainder filled in from reference TRBV19 and TRBJ2-7): DGGITQSPKYLFRKEGQNVTLSCEQNLNHDAMYWYRQDPGQGLRLIYYSQIVNDFQKGDIAEGYSVSREKKESFPLTVTSAQKNPTAFYLCASSAPGQRLYEQYFGPGTRLTVT.

The chain employs TRBV30 and TRBJ2-1; D may be TRBD2 (6 bases). Deletions cut 7 bases from V and 12 bases from J, with 13 bases between. CDR1 GTSNPN and CDR2 SVGIG come from the germline V gene (reference sequence). This CDR3 has 10 amino acids. This CDR3 is CASRGRGQFF. In DNA, the CDR3 is TGTGCCTCAAGAGGGCGGGGGCAGTTCTTC.